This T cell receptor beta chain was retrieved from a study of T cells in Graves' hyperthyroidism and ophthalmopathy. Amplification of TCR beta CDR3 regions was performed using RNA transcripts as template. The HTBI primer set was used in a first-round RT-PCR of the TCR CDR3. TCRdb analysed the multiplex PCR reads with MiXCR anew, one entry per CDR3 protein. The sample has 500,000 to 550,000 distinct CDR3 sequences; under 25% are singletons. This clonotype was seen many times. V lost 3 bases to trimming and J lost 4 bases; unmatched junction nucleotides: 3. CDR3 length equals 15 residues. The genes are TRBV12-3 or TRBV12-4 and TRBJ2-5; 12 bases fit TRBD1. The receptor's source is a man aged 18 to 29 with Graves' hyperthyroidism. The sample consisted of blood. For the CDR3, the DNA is TGTGCCAGCAGTTTGGGGACAGGGGGCGGAGAGACCCAGTACTTC. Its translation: CASSLGTGGGETQYF.